This T cell receptor beta chain appears in the sequencing data of a study of spatial heterogeneity in lung cancer. Overall study findings and caveats: Higher tumor mutation counts went along with higher counts of expanded intratumoral alpha and beta TCRs.

The CDR3 contains 14 residues. Losses at the gene ends were 7 bases for V and 3 bases for J; bases not matched to a gene: 8. The germline CDR1 and CDR2 sequences are MNHNS and SASEGT. This clonotype was observed at least ten times. Its cognate antigen is unknown. The time point denotes: sample taken at primary tumor resection. A total of approximately 70 untreated early-stage non-small cell lung cancer patients served as donors. Unsorted samples of tumor, nontumor lung or frozen PBMC had their whole RNA sequenced. Each CDR3 protein gets one entry after TCRdb re-called the 5' RACE reads with MiXCR. This table holds about 100,000 distinct CDR3 sequences, nearly 4.5% found once.

The clonotype was recovered from a male donor with early-stage non-small cell lung cancer. The chain couples TRBV6-1 to TRBJ2-7; TRBD2 aligns across 8 bases. The sequences come from lung tumor tissue, collected at surgery. CDR3 loop: CASTIAGYIYEQYF. The DNA of the CDR3 is TGTGCCAGCACCATAGCGGGGTATATCTACGAGCAGTACTTC.